The T cell receptor beta chain described here comes from a study of T cell responses to AZD1222 COVID-19 vaccine. Profiled with immunoSEQ multiplex PCR; TCRdb holds only in-frame clones, not every one. The table includes 57,000 or so clones, around three quarters detected once. From germline, CDR1 is MNHEY and CDR2 SMNVEV (reference sequence). The CDR3 runs to 15 residues. The V segment lost 5 bases and the J segment 1 base; nucleotides outside the gene matches: 1. The specimen comprised peripheral blood, sampled 28 days after the second AZD1222 dose. The sequence came from an adult who received the AZD1222 COVID-19 vaccine. The V and J genes are TRBV27 and TRBJ2-5, with TRBD2 matching 13 bases. CDR3 bases: TGTGCCAGCAGTCGGACTAGCGGGGGCCAAGAGACCCAGTACTTC. It specifies CASSRTSGGQETQYF.